This T cell receptor (beta chain) derives from a study of T cells after yellow fever vaccination. TCRdb re-derived calls from the 5' RACE reads in MiXCR, one entry per CDR3 protein. The sample has a few hundred thousand distinct CDR3 sequences; about 8.3% are singletons. CDR1 and CDR2 (germline): SEHNR, FQNEAQ (reference sequence). V gave up 2 bases and J gave up 19 bases; unmatched junction bases: 10. The CDR3 runs 13 residues. This chain uses TRBV7-9 with TRBJ1-6; 8 positions match TRBD1. Material: PBMCs, obtained more than 35 days after the first yellow fever vaccination. The receptor was derived from a man aged 18 to 35 who received the YFV17D yellow fever vaccine. CDR3 nucleotide sequence: TGTGCCAGCAGCTTAAATTCAGAGGACAGGGTACACTTT. Amino acids: CASSLNSEDRVHF. Together with reference TRBV7-9 and TRBJ1-6, the CDR3 gives the full variable domain: DTGVSQNPRHKITKRGQNVTFRCDPISEHNRLYWYRQTLGQGPEFLTYFQNEAQLEKSRLLSDRFSAERPKGSFSTLEIQRTEQGDSAMYLCASSLNSEDRVHFGNGTRLTVT.